This TCR beta chain emerged from a study of blood T cell repertoires in COVID-19. Study as a whole: Sample material is recorded as cDNA or gDNA derived from T cells, B-cell-depleted T cells, or PBMCs.

The CDR3 spans 15 residues. The V gene lost 0 bases and the J gene lost 3 bases, with 9 bases spanning the gap. Germline loops: CDR1 LGHNA, CDR2 YSLEER. Assignments of participants to cohorts depended upon their own reported clinical history. In the authors' methods: Amplified reference gene primers provided the basis for estimating nucleated cell counts. The repertoire was sequenced with immunoSEQ multiplex PCR; TCRdb's copy has only in-frame clones and lacks some. From that table come the V and J calls and clone size; the DNA was used to work out D and trimming. The profile shows some 250,000 clones, roughly 88% of them singletons.

The V and J genes are TRBV4-3 and TRBJ1-5, with D possibly TRBD1 on 6 matching bases. The sequenced sample was PBMCs or T cells enriched from blood (not recorded which). This clonotype was sampled from a woman between 35 and 50 years old with acute COVID-19. The DNA of the CDR3 is TGCGCCAGCAGCCAAGAACCAGGGGTCAATCAGCCCCAGCATTTT. It yields the protein CASSQEPGVNQPQHF.